This T cell receptor beta chain came from a study of T cell responses to AZD1222 COVID-19 vaccine. V trimming: 5 bases; J trimming: 4 bases; junction bases outside the gene matches: 10. The germline V gene encodes CDR1 SGHVS and CDR2 FNYEAQ. The CDR3 extends over 15 amino acids. The method was immunoSEQ multiplex PCR; TCRdb's version includes in-frame clones alone and lacks a portion of them. The data contain about 69,000 clones, 75% to 90% of them seen just once; the ten biggest clones take up around a quarter. The specimen was peripheral blood, collected 28 days after the second AZD1222 dose. The genes are TRBV7-6 and TRBJ2-7; TRBD1 matches at 8 bases. The sequence was obtained from an adult who received the AZD1222 COVID-19 vaccine. The CDR3 protein is CASSEGTGGFYEQYF. CDR3 nucleotides: TGTGCCAGCAGCGAAGGGACAGGCGGATTTTACGAGCAGTACTTC.